What follows describes a single TCR beta chain. Its specificity is unknown. The same CDR3 arises from other DNA sequences in this sample as well. Researchers partitioned CD4+ cells into CD45RA+ naive and CD45RA-negative memory subsets. The sample is drawn from a study of shared clonotypes between healthy human individuals. On the study more broadly: The study used three CD4 naive, three CD4 memory, two CD8 naive and one CD8 memory plate per donor.

Sequencing was performed with immunoSEQ multiplex PCR; in TCRdb, only in-frame clones are kept and a portion is missing. This sample carries under 2,500,000 clones, about 94% of them seen once, and the ten largest clones take around 0.13%. Study observations and caveats: Clonotypes which were not shared had lower generation probabilities than clonotypes that all four donors shared.

The sequencing sample was made of naive CD4+ T cells sorted from blood. Documented subset: CD45RA+ positively selected. The TCR originated in a man aged 18 to 30 in good health.

CDR3 loop: CASSGGYGYTF. CDR3 nucleotide sequence: TGTGCCAGCAGTGGGGGATATGGCTACACCTTC. The chain is built from TRBV25-1 and TRBJ1-2, with no clear D. Trimming left V 4 bases short and J 5 bases short, with 5 bases between. Germline CDR1 MGHDK, CDR2 SYGVNS. The CDR3 loop spans 11 amino acids.